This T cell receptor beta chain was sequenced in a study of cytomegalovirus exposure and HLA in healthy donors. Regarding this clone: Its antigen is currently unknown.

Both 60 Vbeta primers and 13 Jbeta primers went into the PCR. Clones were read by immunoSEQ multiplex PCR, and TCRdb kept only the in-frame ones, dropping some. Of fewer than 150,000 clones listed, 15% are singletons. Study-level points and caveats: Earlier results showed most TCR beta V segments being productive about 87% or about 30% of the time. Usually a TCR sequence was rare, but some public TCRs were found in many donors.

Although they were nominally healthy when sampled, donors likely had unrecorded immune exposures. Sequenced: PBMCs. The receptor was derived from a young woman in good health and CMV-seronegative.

This chain's CDR3 is CASSLRGQGGYGYTF. CDR3 nucleotide sequence: TGTGCCAGCAGCTTGCGGGGACAGGGAGGCTATGGCTACACCTTC. The V and J genes are TRBV5-8 and TRBJ1-2; 9 bases agree with TRBD1. This CDR3 is 15 amino acids long. Trimming removed 1 base from V and 4 bases from J; junction bases left unmatched: 5. Germline V gene sequence: CDR1 SGHTS, CDR2 YDEGEE.